Following are 20 T cell receptor beta chains from one sample sequenced in a study of blood T cell repertoires in COVID-19. The protocol was immunoSEQ multiplex PCR, while the TCRdb copy is restricted to in-frame clones and leaves out a portion. The sample shows about 120,000 clones, 90% of them seen only once. Sample: peripheral blood. Source of these receptors: a woman aged 45 to 65 with acute or convalescent COVID-19.

The gene calls are TRBV27 and TRBJ2-5; 11 bases are shared with TRBD2. The CDR3 covers 14 residues. The ends lost 5 bases at V and 7 bases at J; junction bases unmatched: 6. Germline loops: CDR1 MNHEY, CDR2 SMNVEV (reference sequence). In nucleotides, the CDR3 is TGTGCCAGCAGTCCCCAGACTAGCGGGGCGACCCAGTACTTC. Amino acids: CASSPQTSGATQYF.

This clone has just a few counts. The same CDR3 also results from other DNA sequences found in this sample. J is TRBJ1-1 and V is TRBV15, with D unresolved. The CDR3 runs to 13 residues. The V end lost 5 bases, the J end lost 0 bases, and 7 bases lay between the germline ends. Germline-derived CDR1 and CDR2 are LNHNV and YYDKDF (reference sequence). CDR3 sequence reads: CATSSQMNTEAFF. As DNA, the CDR3 is TGTGCCACCAGCTCCCAGATGAACACTGAAGCTTTCTTT. The variable domain in full, completed from reference TRBV15 and TRBJ1-1, reads DAMVIQNPRYQVTQFGKPVTLSCSQTLNHNVMYWYQQKSSQAPKLLFHYYDKDFNNEADTPDNFQSRRPNTSFCFLDIRSPGLGDTAMYLCATSSQMNTEAFFGQGTRLTVV.

The V and J genes are TRBV4-3 and TRBJ2-1, with 9 bases lining up with TRBD1. The V and J ends lost 4 bases and 9 bases, in that order; junction bases with no gene match: 4. Germline V gene data show CDR1 as LGHNA and CDR2 as YSLEER. The CDR3 spans 13 residues. The CDR3 sequence is CASSLDRGSEQFF. DNA of the CDR3: TGCGCCAGCAGCCTGGACAGGGGCAGTGAGCAGTTCTTC.

The genes are TRBV6-6 and TRBJ2-7; D unresolved. The CDR3 is 12 residues long. Germline CDR1 and CDR2: MNHNY and SVGAGI (reference sequence). V dropped 4 bases and J dropped 3 bases, with 7 bases sitting between them. In nucleotides, the CDR3 is TGTGCCAGCAGTTCAATCATCTACGAGCAGTACTTC. It is translated as CASSSIIYEQYF.

V usage is TRBV2 and J usage is TRBJ1-2, with 9 bases identical to TRBD1. Looked up from germline, CDR1 is SNHLY and CDR2 is FYNNEI. This CDR3 spans 13 amino acids. The junction had 1 base not matched to a gene; V was cut back by 4 bases and J by 4 bases. CDR3 residues: CASSGTGVYGYTF. CDR3 sequence (DNA): TGTGCCAGCAGTGGGACAGGGGTCTATGGCTACACCTTC.

The chain uses TRBV6-6 and TRBJ2-3; no reliable D call. CDR1 is MNHNY and CDR2 is SVGAGI in the germline V gene (reference sequence). The CDR3 loop spans 13 amino acids. The V end was cut by 0 bases, the J end by 4 bases, with 5 bases between. CDR3 region: CASSYSRSDTQYF. The CDR3 nucleotides read TGTGCCAGCAGTTACTCGCGGTCAGATACGCAGTATTTT.

This chain joins TRBV5-1 and TRBJ1-6; TRBD1 matches 10 bases. The V gene end was trimmed by 3 bases and the J gene end by 10 bases; junction bases not matched to a gene: 7. Germline-derived CDR1 and CDR2 are SGHRS and YFSETQ. The CDR3 spans 15 residues. The CDR3 sequence: CASSSEGQGYSPLHF. CDR3 bases: TGCGCCAGCAGCTCGGAGGGACAGGGGTACTCACCCCTCCACTTT.

This rearrangement joins TRBV7-9 to TRBJ1-2; 9 bases agree with TRBD1. Germline V gene data show CDR1 as SEHNR and CDR2 as FQNEAQ (reference sequence). CDR3 length: 17 amino acids. With 4 bases clipped from V and 8 bases from J, the junction kept 17 bases outside the gene matches. CDR3 sequence (DNA): TGTGCCAGCAGCTCAAGGTGGGGACAGGGTAATCATCAGGGCTACACCTTC. Encoded protein: CASSSRWGQGNHQGYTF.

This rearrangement joins TRBV10-2 to TRBJ2-2, with a possible D match to TRBD1 (6 bases). The CDR3 sequence is 13 residues long. The germline V and J ends were trimmed by 4 bases and 7 bases, with 10 bases remaining between them. Germline V CDR1 and CDR2: WSHSY, SAAADI. In nucleotides, the CDR3 is TGCGCCAGCAGTGCGGACAGTGGCGGGGAGCTGTTTTTT. It translates to CASSADSGGELFF.

The V gene is TRBV7-6, the J gene TRBJ2-5; perhaps TRBD1 as D (7 bases). The CDR3 totals 17 residues. Trimming removed 4 bases from V and 2 bases from J, with 20 bases in between. Germline V gives CDR1 SGHVS, CDR2 FNYEAQ. The CDR3 sequence: CASSSQPLTGRQETQYF. The CDR3 DNA is TGTGCCAGCAGCTCACAACCTCTGACAGGGAGGCAAGAGACCCAGTACTTC.

This rearrangement joins TRBV6-2 or TRBV6-3 to TRBJ2-3, with D maybe TRBD2 (6 bases). The V end lost 2 bases, the J end lost 2 bases, and 17 bases lay between the germline ends. The germline gives CDR1 MNHEY, CDR2 SVGEGT. The CDR3 runs to 17 residues. CDR3 sequence: CASSYPPGVPDTDTQYF. The CDR3 nucleotides read TGTGCCAGCAGTTACCCCCCGGGGGTACCCGACACAGATACGCAGTATTTT.

J is TRBJ2-7 and V is TRBV6-5, with 8 bases matching TRBD1. V trimming: 6 bases; J trimming: 2 bases; junction bases outside the gene matches: 6. The CDR3 loop spans 14 amino acids. Germline CDR1 and CDR2: MNHEY and SVGAGI. The CDR3 DNA follows: TGTGCCAGCAGCAGGACAGGGACCCCCTACGAGCAGTACTTC. The encoded protein is CASSRTGTPYEQYF.

The sample holds one count of this clone. V and J are TRBV30 and TRBJ1-2, with 10 positions matching TRBD1. This CDR3 comprises 14 residues. Germline V gene lookup returns CDR1 GTSNPN and CDR2 SVGIG (reference sequence). Trimming cost V 6 bases and J 3 bases; bases outside gene matches: 7. The CDR3 DNA follows: TGTGCCTGTATCCGGACAGGGGGTCACTATGGCTACACCTTC. Residues: CACIRTGGHYGYTF.

The chain couples TRBV15 to TRBJ2-7; TRBD1 matches 10 bases. The CDR3 is made up of 16 amino acids. V shed 0 bases and J 5 bases; nucleotides not matched to a gene: 7. Germline V gives CDR1 LNHNV, CDR2 YYDKDF (reference sequence). The CDR3 protein is CATSRDDRGLNDEQYF. Here the CDR3 DNA reads TGTGCCACCAGCAGAGATGACAGGGGGCTTAACGACGAGCAGTACTTC.

The chain joins TRBV4-2 to TRBJ2-3; D possibly corresponds to TRBD1 (6 bases). The V and J ends lost 0 bases and 3 bases respectively, with 13 bases between them. The length of the CDR3 is 16 residues. Germline V lookup: CDR1 LGHNA, CDR2 YNFKEQ. The CDR3 sequence: CASSQDVQGGTDTQYF. CDR3 DNA sequence: TGTGCCAGCAGCCAAGATGTACAGGGCGGGACAGATACGCAGTATTTT.

The V call is TRBV7-3, the J call TRBJ2-3, with TRBD1 matching over 8 bases. The CDR3 sequence is 18 residues long. J gave up 5 bases and V 7 bases, and 20 bases lay outside the gene matches. Per the germline V gene, CDR1 is SGHTA and CDR2 is FQGTGA. In DNA form, the CDR3 reads TGTGCCAGCACCCATGGCCAACAGGGGGTGGGACCGGAAGATACGCAGTATTTT. Translating gives CASTHGQQGVGPEDTQYF. Full variable domain (rest looked up from reference TRBV7-3 and TRBJ2-3): GAGVSQTPSNKVTEKGKYVELRCDPISGHTALYWYRQSLGQGPEFLIYFQGTGAADDSGLPNDRFFAVRPEGSVSTLKIQRTERGDSAVYLCASTHGQQGVGPEDTQYFGPGTRLTVL.

This sequence joins TRBV10-1 and TRBJ2-7, with 7 nucleotides matching TRBD2. The germline CDR1 and CDR2 sequences are WNHNN and SYGVQD (reference sequence). This CDR3 has 14 amino acids. V gave up 2 bases and J gave up 4 bases; unmatched junction bases: 5. CDR3 DNA sequence: TGCGCCAGCAGTGAGAGCGGGGACGGGTACGAGCAGTACTTC. It yields the protein CASSESGDGYEQYF.

The rearrangement joins TRBV27 to TRBJ1-1, with a tentative D call TRBD1 (6 bases). Germline CDR1 and CDR2: MNHEY and SMNVEV (reference sequence). V dropped 3 bases and J dropped 5 bases, with 13 bases sitting between them. The CDR3 is made up of 14 amino acids. CDR3 DNA: TGTGCCAGCAGTTTGGCCAGGGGAAAGACTGAAGCTTTCTTT. This sequence encodes CASSLARGKTEAFF.

The genes are TRBV24-1 and TRBJ2-7; weak D call: TRBD1 (5 bases). Germline CDR1 and CDR2: KGHDR and SFDVKD. Trimming took 3 bases from V and 4 from J, leaving 18 bases between them. The CDR3 is 16 residues long. DNA of the CDR3: TGTGCCACCAGTGATATTGCAGGGTGGGCTTTGTACGAGCAGTACTTC. Its protein is CATSDIAGWALYEQYF.

The chain employs TRBV6-6 and TRBJ1-3; no firm D call. V lost 0 bases, J lost 0 bases, and 6 bases lay in between. The V gene's germline CDR1 is MNHNY and CDR2 SVGAGI (reference sequence). CDR3 length: 15 amino acids. In nucleotides, the CDR3 is TGTGCCAGCAGTTACTCCGACTACTCTGGAAACACCATATATTTT. It encodes CASSYSDYSGNTIYF.